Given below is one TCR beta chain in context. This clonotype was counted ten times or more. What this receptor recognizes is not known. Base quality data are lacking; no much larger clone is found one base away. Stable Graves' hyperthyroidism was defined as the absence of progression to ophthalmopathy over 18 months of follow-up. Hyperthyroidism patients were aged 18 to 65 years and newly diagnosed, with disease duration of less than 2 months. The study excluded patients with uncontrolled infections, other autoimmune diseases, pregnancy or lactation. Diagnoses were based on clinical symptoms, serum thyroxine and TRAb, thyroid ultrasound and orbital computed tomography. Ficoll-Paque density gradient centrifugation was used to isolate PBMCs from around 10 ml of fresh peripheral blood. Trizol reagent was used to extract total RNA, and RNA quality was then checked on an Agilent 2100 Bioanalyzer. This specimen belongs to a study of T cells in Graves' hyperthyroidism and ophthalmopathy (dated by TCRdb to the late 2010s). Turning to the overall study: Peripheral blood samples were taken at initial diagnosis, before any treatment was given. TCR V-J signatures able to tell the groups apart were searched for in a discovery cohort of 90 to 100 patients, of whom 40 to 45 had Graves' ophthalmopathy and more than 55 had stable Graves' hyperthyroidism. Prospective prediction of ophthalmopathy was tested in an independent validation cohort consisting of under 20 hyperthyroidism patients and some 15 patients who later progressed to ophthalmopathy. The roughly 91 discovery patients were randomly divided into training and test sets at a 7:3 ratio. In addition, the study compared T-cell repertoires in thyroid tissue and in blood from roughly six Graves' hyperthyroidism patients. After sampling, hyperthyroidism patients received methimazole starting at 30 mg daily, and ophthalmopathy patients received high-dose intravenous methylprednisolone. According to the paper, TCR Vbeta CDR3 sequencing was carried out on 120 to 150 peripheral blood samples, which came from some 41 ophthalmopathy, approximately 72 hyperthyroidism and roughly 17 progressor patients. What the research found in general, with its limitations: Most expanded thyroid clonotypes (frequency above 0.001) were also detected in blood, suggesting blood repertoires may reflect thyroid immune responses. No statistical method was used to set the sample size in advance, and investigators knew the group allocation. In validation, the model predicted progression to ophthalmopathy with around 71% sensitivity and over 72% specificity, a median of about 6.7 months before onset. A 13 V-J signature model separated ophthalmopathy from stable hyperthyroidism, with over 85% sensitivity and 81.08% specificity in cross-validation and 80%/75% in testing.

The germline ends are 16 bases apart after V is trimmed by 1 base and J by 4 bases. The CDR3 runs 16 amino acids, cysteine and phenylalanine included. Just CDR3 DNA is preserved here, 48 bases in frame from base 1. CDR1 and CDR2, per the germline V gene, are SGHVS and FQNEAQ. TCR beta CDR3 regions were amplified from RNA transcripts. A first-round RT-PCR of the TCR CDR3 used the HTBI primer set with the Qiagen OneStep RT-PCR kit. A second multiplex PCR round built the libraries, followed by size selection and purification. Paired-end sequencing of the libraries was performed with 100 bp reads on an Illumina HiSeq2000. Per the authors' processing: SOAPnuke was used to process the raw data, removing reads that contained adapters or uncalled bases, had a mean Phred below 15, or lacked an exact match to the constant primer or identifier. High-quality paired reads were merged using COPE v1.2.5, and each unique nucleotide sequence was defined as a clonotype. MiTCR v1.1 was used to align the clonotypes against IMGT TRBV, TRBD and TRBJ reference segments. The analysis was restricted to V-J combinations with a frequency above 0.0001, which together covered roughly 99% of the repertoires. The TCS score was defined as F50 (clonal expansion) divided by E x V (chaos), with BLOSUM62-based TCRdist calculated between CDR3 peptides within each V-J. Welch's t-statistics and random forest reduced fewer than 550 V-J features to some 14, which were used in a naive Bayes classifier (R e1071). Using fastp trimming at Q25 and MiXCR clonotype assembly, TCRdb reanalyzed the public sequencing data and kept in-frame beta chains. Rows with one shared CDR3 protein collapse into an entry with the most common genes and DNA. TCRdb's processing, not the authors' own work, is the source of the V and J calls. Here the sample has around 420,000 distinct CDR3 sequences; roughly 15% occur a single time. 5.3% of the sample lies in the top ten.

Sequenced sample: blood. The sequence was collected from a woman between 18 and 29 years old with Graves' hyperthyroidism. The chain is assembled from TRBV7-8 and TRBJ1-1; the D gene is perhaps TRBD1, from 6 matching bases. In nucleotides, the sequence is TGTGCCAGCAGCTTAGGTACAGGGACCCAGGGCACTGAAGCTTTCTTT. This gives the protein CASSLGTGTQGTEAFF.